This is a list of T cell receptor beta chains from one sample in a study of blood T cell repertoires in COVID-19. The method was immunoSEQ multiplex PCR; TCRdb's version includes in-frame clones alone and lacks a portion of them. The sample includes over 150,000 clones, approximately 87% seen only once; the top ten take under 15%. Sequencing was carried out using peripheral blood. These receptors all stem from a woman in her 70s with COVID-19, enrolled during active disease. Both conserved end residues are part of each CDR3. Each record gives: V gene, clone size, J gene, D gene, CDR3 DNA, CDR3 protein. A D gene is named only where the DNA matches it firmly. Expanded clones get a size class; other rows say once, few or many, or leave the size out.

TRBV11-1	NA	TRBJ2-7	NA	TGTGCCAGCAGCTTAGGTCCTAACTACGAGCAGTACTTC	CASSLGPNYEQYF
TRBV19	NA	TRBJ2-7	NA	TGTGCCAGTAGTATGCCACAGGATTCTTCCTACGAGCAGTACTTC	CASSMPQDSSYEQYF
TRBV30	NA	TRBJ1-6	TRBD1	TGTGCCTGGAGTGTACGCAGGGGGCGTTCACCCCTCCACTTT	CAWSVRRGRSPLHF
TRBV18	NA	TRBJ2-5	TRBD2	TGTGCCAGCTCACCTCGGACTAGCGGTCCTCAAGAGACCCAGTACTTC	CASSPRTSGPQETQYF
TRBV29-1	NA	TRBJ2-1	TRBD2	TGCAGCGTGAATGGCGACAGGACATTACGGACTAGCGGGATGAATGAGCAGTTCTTC	CSVNGDRTLRTSGMNEQFF
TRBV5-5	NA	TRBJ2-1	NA	TGTGCCAGCAGCTTGGGGAACCGGGACAATGAGCAGTTCTTC	CASSLGNRDNEQFF
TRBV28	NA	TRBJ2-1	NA	TGTGCCAGCAGCCGAGGCCCTCGGAGTAGGACCTACAATGAGCAGTTCTTC	CASSRGPRSRTYNEQFF
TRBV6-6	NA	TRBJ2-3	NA	TGTGCCAGCAGACGCGGGAGCACAGATACGCAGTATTTT	CASRRGSTDTQYF
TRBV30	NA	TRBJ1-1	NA	TGTGCCTGGAGTAAGGGGGGGGTGACTTTCTTT	CAWSKGGVTFF
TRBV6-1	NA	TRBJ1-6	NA	TGTGCCAGCAGTGAAGCGCTTCGGGAGTATAATTCACCCCTCCACTTT	CASSEALREYNSPLHF
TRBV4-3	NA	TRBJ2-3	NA	TGCGCCAGCAGCCAAGATTACGGGAGCACAGATACGCAGTATTTT	CASSQDYGSTDTQYF
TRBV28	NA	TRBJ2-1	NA	TGTGCCAGCAGCGGTTATCCAGGGCAGGATGAGCAGTTCTTC	CASSGYPGQDEQFF
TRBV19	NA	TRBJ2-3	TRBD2	TGTGCCAGTAGTTCCGGACTAGCGGATTCCACAGATACGCAGTATTTT	CASSSGLADSTDTQYF
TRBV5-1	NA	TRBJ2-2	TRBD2	TGCGCCAGCAGCCTACGACTAGCGGGAGGCCCCTTGGACACCGGGGAGCTGTTTTTT	CASSLRLAGGPLDTGELFF
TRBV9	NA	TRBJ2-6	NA	TGTGCCAGCAGCGCCGGGACATCGATCTTCTCTGGGGCCAACGTCCTGACTTTC	CASSAGTSIFSGANVLTF
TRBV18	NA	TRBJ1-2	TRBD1	TGTGCCAGCTCCCTCAACCATGGACAGGGCGGTGGCTACACCTTC	CASSLNHGQGGGYTF
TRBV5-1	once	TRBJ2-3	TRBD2	TGCGCCAGCAGCTTGGGGTGGACTAGCGGGACAGATACGCAGTATTTT	CASSLGWTSGTDTQYF
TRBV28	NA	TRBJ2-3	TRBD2	TGTGCCAGCAGTTTCCCAGGACTAGCGGAAAGCAACACAGATACGCAGTATTTT	CASSFPGLAESNTDTQYF
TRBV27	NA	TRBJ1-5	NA	TGTGCCAGCAGTTTCCTAGGAGGGGCTCAGCCCCAGCATTTT	CASSFLGGAQPQHF
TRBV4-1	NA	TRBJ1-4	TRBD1	TGCGCCAGCAGCCATCCTGGGACAGGGTCCGAAAAACTGTTTTTT	CASSHPGTGSEKLFF
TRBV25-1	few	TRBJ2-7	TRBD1	TGTGCCAGCAGTGAACTGACAGGGTTCTACGAGCAGTACTTC	CASSELTGFYEQYF
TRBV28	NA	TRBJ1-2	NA	TGTGCCAGCAGTTTTGCAGGGCTAGCTAACTATGGCTACACCTTC	CASSFAGLANYGYTF
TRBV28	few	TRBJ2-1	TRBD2	TGTGCCATCCGGGCTAGCGGAGGCATTAGCGATGAGCAGTTCTTC	CAIRASGGISDEQFF
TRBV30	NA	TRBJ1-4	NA	TGTGCCTCTTCGCGACTGGCCTCTAATGAAAAACTGTTTTTT	CASSRLASNEKLFF
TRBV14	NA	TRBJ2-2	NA	TGTGCCAGCAGCCAAGTTCACAGTTTGAACGGGGAGCTGTTTTTT	CASSQVHSLNGELFF
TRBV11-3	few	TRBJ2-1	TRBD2	TGTGCCAGCAGCTTAGTAGCGGGAGCCGATGAGCAGTTCTTC	CASSLVAGADEQFF
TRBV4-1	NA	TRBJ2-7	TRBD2	TGCGCCAGCAGCCGCTCAGGGGAGCGGGAGGGTTACGAGCAGTACTTC	CASSRSGEREGYEQYF
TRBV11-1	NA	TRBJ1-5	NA	TGTGCCAGCAGCTTTGGTCGCGGTCAACCCCAGCATTTT	CASSFGRGQPQHF
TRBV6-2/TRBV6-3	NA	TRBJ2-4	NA	TGTGCCAGCAGTTACTCGAAGAGACTAGCCAAAAACATTCAGTACTTC	CASSYSKRLAKNIQYF
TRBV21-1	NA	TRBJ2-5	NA	TGTGCCAGCAGCGCCCGGGACAGGGGGCGAGAGACCCAGTACTTC	CASSARDRGRETQYF
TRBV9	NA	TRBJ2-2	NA	TGTGCCAGCAGCGTACGGGGGACTGTCGGGGAGCTGTTTTTT	CASSVRGTVGELFF
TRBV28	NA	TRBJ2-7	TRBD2	TGTGCCAGCAGGAAAGGTTTCGGACTAGCGGCAACCTACGAGCAGTACTTC	CASRKGFGLAATYEQYF
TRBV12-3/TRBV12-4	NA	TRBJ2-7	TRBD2	TGTGCCAGCAGTCCGATAGCGGGAGGGCCGAACTTC	CASSPIAGGPNF
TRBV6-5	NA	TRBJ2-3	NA	TGTGCCAGCGCGCGACAGAGAGACACAGATACGCAGTATTTT	CASARQRDTDTQYF
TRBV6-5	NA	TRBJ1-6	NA	TGTGCCAGCAGTTACGACAGTTATAATTCACCCCTCCACTTT	CASSYDSYNSPLHF
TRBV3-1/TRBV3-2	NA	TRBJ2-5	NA	TGTGCCAGCAGCCCGGGATTGAAAGAGACCCAGTACTTC	CASSPGLKETQYF
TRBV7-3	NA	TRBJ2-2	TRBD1	TGTGCCAGCAGCTTAGGGACAGGGGCGAACACCGGGGAGCTGTTTTTT	CASSLGTGANTGELFF
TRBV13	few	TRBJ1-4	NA	TGTGCCAGCAGCCTAGCGGGTAACCGAGAAAAACTGTTTTTT	CASSLAGNREKLFF
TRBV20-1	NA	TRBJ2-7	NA	TGCAGTGCTAGTTTGGGGGCCGAGCAGTACTTC	CSASLGAEQYF
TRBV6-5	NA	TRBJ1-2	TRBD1	TGTGCCAGCAGGGGACAGTTGGTCTATGGCTACACCTTC	CASRGQLVYGYTF
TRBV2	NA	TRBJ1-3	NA	TGTGCCAGCACTCAGGGAAACACCATATATTTT	CASTQGNTIYF
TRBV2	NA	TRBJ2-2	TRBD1	TGTGCCAGCAGGACAGGGGGCGACACCGGGGAGCTGTTTTTT	CASRTGGDTGELFF
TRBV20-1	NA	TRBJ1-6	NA	TGCAGTGCCCTTGATTCACCCCTCCACTTT	CSALDSPLHF
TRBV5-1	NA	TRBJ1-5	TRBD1	TGCGCCAGCAGCCCCGGGACAGGGAATCAGCCCCAGCATTTT	CASSPGTGNQPQHF
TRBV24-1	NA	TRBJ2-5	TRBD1	TGTGCCACCAGAGAACAGGGGGCGGGAGAGACCCAGTACTTC	CATREQGAGETQYF
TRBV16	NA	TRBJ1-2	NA	TGTGCCAGCAGCCAACGAGACATCCTAACCCCTAACTATGGCTACACCTTC	CASSQRDILTPNYGYTF
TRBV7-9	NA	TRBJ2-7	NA	TGTGCCAGCAGCCTGAACAAGTACGAGCAGTACTTC	CASSLNKYEQYF
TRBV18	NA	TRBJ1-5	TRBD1	TGTGCCAGCTCGGGACAGGGGGATAGCAATCAGCCCCAGCATTTT	CASSGQGDSNQPQHF
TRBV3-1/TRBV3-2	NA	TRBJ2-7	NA	TGTGCCAGCAGCCCTATCCACAGGGAGGGCGAGCAGTACTTC	CASSPIHREGEQYF
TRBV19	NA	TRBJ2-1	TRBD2	TGTGCCAGTAGTATCGGGACTAGCGGGAGAGGTTACAATGAGCAGTTCTTC	CASSIGTSGRGYNEQFF